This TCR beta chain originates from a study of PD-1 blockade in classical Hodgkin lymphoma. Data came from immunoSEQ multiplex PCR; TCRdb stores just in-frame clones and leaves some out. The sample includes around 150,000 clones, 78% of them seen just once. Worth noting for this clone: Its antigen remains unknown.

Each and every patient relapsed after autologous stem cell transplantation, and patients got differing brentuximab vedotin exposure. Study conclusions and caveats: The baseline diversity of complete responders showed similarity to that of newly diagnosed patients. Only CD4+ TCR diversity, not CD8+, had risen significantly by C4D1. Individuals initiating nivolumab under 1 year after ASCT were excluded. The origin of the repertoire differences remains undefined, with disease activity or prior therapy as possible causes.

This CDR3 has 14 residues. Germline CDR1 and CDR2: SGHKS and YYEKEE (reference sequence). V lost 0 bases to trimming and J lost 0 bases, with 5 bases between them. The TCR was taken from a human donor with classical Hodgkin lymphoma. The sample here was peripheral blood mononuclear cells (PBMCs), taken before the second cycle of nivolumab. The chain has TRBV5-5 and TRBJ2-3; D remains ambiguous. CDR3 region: CASSLVTSTDTQYF. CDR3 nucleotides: TGTGCCAGCAGCTTGGTGACTAGCACAGATACGCAGTATTTT.